This T cell receptor (beta chain) was observed in a study of T cell repertoires in cytomegalovirus infection. Trimming shortened V by 0 bases and J by 6 bases, and 5 bases separated the two germline ends. Germline V gene sequence: CDR1 SEHNR, CDR2 FQNEAQ (reference sequence). The CDR3 sequence is 12 residues long. This clonotype has only a few counts. Its specificity is unknown. TCRdb processed the reads anew with MiXCR; each CDR3 protein has one entry. The repertoire includes hundreds of thousands of distinct CDR3 sequences, roughly 30% of them detected once, and 18% sits in the top ten. The chain carries TRBV7-9 and TRBJ1-1; D ambiguous. The sequencing used cultured PBMCs, collected from culture after CMV antigen stimulation. The receptor comes from a human donor in good health (CMV status not recorded). Some clones in this sample may be carry-over from other donors' samples. The CDR3 DNA sequence: TGTGCCAGCAGCTTAGCGAGTCCTGAAGCTTTCTTT. Translated: CASSLASPEAFF.